The present entry profiles one TCR beta chain with its context. This CDR3 contains 14 residues. Trimming at V came to 7 bases and at J to 4 bases, leaving 9 bases not matched to a gene. CDR1 is SGHTA, CDR2 FQGNSA, per germline. This record comes from a study of shared clonotypes between healthy human individuals. The assay was immunoSEQ multiplex PCR, and TCRdb's table has in-frame clones only and misses some. The sample includes approximately 1,000,000 clones, roughly 80% of them seen just once. The sample taken for sequencing was memory CD4+ T cells from PBMCs. Subset reported: CD45RA-negative fraction. V is TRBV7-2 and J is TRBJ1-2; 7 nucleotides align to TRBD1. This receptor was taken from a man aged 18 to 29 in good health. Some clones in this sample may be carry-over from other donors' samples. The CDR3 DNA reads TGTGCCAGCACAGCCGACAGGGCACGCTATGGCTACACCTTC. Protein sequence: CASTADRARYGYTF.